This T cell receptor (beta chain) was identified during a study of shared clonotypes between healthy human individuals. TCRdb's copy holds only in-frame clones and misses some; the assay was immunoSEQ multiplex PCR. The sample lists about 1.4 million clones, roughly 97% occurring once. CDR3 length equals 16 residues. Germline-derived CDR1 and CDR2 are SGHRS and YFSETQ. Trimming removed 2 bases at V and 7 bases at J, with 19 bases between. Sequencing was performed on naive CD4+ T cells sorted from blood. Specified subset: CD45RA+ positively selected. The chain combines TRBV5-1 with TRBJ2-1; D gene uncertain. This receptor was taken from a young man in good health. CDR3 amino acids: CASSFPTTQLKNEQFF. For the CDR3, the DNA is TGCGCCAGCAGCTTCCCCACCACGCAGCTTAAAAATGAGCAGTTCTTC.